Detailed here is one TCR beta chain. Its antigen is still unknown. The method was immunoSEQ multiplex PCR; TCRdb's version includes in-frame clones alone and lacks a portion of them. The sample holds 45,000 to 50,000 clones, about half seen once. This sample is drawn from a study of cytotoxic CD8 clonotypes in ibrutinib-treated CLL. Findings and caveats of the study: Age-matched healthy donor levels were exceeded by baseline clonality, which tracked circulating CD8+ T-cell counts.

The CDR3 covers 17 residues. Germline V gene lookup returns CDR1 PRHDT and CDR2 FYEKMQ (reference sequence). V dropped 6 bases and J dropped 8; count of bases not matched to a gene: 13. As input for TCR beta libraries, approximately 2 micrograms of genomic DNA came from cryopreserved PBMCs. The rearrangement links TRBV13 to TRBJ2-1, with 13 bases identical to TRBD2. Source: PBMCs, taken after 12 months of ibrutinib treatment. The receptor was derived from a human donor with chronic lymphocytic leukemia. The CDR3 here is CASRLILLAGGSHEQFF. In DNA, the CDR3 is TGTGCCAGCAGACTAATTTTACTAGCGGGAGGGTCCCATGAGCAGTTCTTC.